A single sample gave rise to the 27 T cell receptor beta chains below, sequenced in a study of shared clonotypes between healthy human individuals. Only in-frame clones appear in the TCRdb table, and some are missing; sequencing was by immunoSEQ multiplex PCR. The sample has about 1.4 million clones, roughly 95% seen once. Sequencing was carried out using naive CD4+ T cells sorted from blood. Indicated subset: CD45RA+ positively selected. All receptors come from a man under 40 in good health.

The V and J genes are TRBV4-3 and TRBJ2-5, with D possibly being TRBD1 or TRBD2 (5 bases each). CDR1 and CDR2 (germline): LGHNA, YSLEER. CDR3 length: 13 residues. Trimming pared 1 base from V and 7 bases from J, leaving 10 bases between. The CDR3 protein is CASSQGGGGTQYF. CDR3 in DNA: TGCGCCAGCAGCCAAGGGGGTGGGGGGACCCAGTACTTC.

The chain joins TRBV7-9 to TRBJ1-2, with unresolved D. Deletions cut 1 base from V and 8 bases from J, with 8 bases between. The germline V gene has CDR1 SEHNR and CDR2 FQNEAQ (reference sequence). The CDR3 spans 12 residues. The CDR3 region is CASSLVGSGYTF. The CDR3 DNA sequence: TGTGCCAGCAGCTTAGTAGGTAGCGGCTACACCTTC.

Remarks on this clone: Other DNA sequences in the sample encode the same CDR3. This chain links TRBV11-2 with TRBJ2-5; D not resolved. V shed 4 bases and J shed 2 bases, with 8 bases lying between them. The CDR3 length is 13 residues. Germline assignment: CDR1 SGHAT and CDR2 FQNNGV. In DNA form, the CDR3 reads TGTGCCAGCAGCTCCCTCAGACAAGAGACCCAGTACTTC. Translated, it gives CASSSLRQETQYF.

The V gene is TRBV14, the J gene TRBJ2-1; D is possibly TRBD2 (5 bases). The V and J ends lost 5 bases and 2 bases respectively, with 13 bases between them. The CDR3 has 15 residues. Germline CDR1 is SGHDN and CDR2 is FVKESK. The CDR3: CASSSILGTYNEQFF. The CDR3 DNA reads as TGTGCCAGCAGCTCCATACTAGGAACCTACAATGAGCAGTTCTTC.

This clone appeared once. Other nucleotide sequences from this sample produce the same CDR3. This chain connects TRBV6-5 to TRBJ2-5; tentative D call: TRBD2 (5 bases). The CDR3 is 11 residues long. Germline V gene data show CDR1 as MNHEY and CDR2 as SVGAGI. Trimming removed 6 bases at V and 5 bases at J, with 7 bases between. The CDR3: CASRLGETQYF. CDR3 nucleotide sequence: TGTGCCAGCAGACTAGGCGAGACCCAGTACTTC.

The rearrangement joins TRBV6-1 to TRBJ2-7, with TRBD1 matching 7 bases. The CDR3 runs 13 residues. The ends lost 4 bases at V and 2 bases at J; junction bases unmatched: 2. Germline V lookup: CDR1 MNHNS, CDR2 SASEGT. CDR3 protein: CASSVGQTYEQYF. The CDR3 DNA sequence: TGTGCCAGCAGTGTGGGACAGACCTACGAGCAGTACTTC.

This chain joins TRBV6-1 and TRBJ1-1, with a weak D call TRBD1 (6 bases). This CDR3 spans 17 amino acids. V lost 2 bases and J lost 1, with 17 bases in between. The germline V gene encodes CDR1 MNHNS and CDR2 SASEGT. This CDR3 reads CASSEIGGARSNTEAFF. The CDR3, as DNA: TGTGCCAGCAGTGAAATTGGGGGGGCGAGGTCGAACACTGAAGCTTTCTTT.

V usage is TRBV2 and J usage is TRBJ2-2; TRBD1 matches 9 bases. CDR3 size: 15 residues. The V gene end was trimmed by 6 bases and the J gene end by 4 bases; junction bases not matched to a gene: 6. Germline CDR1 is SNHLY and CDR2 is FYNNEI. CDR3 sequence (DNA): TGTGCCAGCAGGGCCGAGACAGGGGGCACCGGGGAGCTGTTTTTT. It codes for CASRAETGGTGELFF.

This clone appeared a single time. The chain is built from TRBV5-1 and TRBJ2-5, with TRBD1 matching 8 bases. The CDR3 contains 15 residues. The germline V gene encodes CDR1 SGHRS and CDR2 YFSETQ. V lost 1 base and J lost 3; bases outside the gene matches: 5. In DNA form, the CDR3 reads TGCGCCAGCAGCTTGATCCAGACAGGGGAAGAGACCCAGTACTTC. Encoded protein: CASSLIQTGEETQYF. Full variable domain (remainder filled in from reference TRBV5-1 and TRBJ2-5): KAGVTQTPRYLIKTRGQQVTLSCSPISGHRSVSWYQQTPGQGLQFLFEYFSETQRNKGNFPGRFSGRQFSNSRSEMNVSTLELGDSALYLCASSLIQTGEETQYFGPGTRLLVL.

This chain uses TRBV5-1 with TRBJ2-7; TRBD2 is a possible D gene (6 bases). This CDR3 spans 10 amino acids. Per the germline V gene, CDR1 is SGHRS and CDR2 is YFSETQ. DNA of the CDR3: TGCGCAGCGGGTGGGGACGAGCAGTACTTC. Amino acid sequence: CAAGGDEQYF.

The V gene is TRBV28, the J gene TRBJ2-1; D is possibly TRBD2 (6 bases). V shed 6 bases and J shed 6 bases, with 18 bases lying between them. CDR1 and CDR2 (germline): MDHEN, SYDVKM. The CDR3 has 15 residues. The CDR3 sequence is CASRPTGTQFNEQFF. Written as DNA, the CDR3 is TGTGCCAGCAGACCAACCGGGACTCAATTCAATGAGCAGTTCTTC.

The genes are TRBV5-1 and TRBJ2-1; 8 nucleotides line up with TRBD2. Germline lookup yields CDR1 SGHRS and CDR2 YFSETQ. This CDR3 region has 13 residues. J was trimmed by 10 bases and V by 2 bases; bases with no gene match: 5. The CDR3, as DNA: TGCGCCAGCAGCTTTGGGACTAGTTCCGAGCAGTTCTTC. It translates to CASSFGTSSEQFF.

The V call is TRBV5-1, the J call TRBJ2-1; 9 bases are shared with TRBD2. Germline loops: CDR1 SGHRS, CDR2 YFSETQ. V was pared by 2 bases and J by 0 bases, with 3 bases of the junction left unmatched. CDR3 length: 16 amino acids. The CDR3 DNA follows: TGCGCCAGCAGCTTCAATAGCGGGAGCTCCTACAATGAGCAGTTCTTC. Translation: CASSFNSGSSYNEQFF.

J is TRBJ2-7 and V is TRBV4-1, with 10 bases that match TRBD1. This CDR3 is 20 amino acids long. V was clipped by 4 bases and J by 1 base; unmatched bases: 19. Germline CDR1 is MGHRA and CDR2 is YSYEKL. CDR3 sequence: CASSLPSTQPGQGGSYEQYF. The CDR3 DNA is TGCGCCAGCAGCCTTCCATCTACACAACCTGGACAGGGGGGGTCCTACGAGCAGTACTTC.

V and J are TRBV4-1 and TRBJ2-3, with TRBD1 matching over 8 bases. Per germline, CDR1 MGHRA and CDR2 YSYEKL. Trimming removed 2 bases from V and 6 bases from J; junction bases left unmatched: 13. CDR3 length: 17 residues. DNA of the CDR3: TGCGCCAGCAGCCAACCTCGACAGGGGAGAGGGGCGGATACGCAGTATTTT. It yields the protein CASSQPRQGRGADTQYF.

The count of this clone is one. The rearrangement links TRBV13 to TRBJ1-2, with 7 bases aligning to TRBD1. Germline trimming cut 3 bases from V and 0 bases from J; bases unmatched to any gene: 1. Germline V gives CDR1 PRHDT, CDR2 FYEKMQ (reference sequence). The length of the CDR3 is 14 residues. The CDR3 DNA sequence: TGTGCCAGCAGCTTGACAGGGCCTAACTATGGCTACACCTTC. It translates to CASSLTGPNYGYTF.

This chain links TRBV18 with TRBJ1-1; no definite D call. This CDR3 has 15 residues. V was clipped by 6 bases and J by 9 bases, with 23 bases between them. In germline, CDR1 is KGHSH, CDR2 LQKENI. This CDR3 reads CASSQYTMVEGKAFF. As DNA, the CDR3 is TGTGCCAGCTCGCAATATACCATGGTCGAAGGGAAAGCTTTCTTT.

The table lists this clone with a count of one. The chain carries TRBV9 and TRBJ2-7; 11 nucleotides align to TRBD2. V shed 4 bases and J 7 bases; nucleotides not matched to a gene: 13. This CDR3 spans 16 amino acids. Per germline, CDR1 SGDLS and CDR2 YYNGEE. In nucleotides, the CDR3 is TGTGCCAGCAGCCCACAGGGAACTAGCGGGAGTGGGGAGCAGTACTTC. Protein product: CASSPQGTSGSGEQYF.

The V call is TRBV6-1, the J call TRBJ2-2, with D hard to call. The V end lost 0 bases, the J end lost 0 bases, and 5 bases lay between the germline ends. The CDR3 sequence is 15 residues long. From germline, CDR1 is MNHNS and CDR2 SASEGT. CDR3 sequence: CASSEALTNTGELFF. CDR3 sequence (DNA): TGTGCCAGCAGTGAAGCGCTTACGAACACCGGGGAGCTGTTTTTT.

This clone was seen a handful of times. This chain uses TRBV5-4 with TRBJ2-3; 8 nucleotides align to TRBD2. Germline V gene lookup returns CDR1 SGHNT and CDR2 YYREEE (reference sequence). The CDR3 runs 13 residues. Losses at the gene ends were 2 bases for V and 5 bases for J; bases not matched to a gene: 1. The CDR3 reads CASSLAGVDTQYF. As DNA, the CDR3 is TGTGCCAGCAGCTTAGCGGGAGTAGATACGCAGTATTTT.

The CDR3 nucleotides read TGTGCCAGCCAAACTAGCGGGATTGGCGATACGCAGTATTTT. Its translation: CASQTSGIGDTQYF. V usage is TRBV19 and J usage is TRBJ2-3, with TRBD2 matching over 10 bases. The CDR3 totals 14 residues. V shed 9 bases, J shed 6 bases, and the junction held 9 bases outside the gene matches. Germline CDR1 is LNHDA and CDR2 is SQIVND (reference sequence).

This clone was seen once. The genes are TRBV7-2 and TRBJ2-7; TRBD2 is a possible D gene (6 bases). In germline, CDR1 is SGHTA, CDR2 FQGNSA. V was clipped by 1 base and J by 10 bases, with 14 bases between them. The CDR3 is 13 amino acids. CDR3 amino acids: CASSLGTTGGQYF. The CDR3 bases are TGTGCCAGCAGCTTAGGGACTACGGGTGGACAGTACTTC.

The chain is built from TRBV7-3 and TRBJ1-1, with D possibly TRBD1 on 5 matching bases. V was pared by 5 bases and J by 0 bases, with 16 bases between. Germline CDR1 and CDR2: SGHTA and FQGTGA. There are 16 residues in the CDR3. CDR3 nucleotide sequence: TGTGCCAGCAGCCCAGACCCGGGACGGATGAACACTGAAGCTTTCTTT. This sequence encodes CASSPDPGRMNTEAFF.

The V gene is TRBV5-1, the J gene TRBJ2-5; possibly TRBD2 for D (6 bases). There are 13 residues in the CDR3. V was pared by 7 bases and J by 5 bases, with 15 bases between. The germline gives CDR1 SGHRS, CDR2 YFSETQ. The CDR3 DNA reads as TGCGCCAGCTGTACGGGAGCGGTGGAGACCCAGTACTTC. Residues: CASCTGAVETQYF.

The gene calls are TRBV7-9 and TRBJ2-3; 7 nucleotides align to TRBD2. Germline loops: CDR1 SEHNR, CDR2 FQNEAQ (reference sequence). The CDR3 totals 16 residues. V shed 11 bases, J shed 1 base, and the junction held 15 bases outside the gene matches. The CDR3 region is CAFALASREGTDTQYF. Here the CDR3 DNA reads TGTGCCTTCGCTTTAGCTAGCCGGGAGGGCACAGATACGCAGTATTTT.

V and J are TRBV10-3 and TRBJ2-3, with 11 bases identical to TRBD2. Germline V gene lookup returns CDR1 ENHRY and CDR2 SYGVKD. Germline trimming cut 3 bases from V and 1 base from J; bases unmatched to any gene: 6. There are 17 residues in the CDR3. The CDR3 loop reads CAISDPPGLAGTDTQYF. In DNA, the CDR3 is TGTGCCATCAGTGACCCACCGGGACTAGCGGGCACAGATACGCAGTATTTT.

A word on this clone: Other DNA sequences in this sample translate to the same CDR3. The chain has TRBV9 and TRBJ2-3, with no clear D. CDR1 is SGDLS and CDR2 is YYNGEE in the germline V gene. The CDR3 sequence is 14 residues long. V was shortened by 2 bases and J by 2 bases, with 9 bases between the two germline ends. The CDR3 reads CASSVSSYTDTQYF. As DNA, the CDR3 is TGTGCCAGCAGCGTTAGCAGTTACACAGATACGCAGTATTTT.